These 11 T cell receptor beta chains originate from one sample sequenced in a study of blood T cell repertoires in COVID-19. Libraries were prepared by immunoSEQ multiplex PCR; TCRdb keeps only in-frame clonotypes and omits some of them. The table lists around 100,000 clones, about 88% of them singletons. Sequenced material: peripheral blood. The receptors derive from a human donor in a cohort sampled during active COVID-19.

The CDR3 loop is CASSLAGSRSGYNEQFF. In nucleotides, the CDR3 is TGTGCCAGCAGCTTAGCGGGCTCTCGCTCTGGGTACAATGAGCAGTTCTTC. The V gene is TRBV7-8, the J gene TRBJ2-1; D is unclear. There are 17 residues in the CDR3. V was trimmed by 0 bases and J by 4 bases, leaving 16 bases between them. Germline-derived CDR1 and CDR2 are SGHVS and FQNEAQ.

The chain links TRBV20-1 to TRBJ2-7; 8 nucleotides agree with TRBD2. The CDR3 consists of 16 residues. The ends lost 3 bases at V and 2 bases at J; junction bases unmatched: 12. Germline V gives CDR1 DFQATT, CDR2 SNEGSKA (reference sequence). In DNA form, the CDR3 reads TGCAGTGCTAGTCATCGTGGCGGGCGGGGGGCCTACGAGCAGTACTTC. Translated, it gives CSASHRGGRGAYEQYF.

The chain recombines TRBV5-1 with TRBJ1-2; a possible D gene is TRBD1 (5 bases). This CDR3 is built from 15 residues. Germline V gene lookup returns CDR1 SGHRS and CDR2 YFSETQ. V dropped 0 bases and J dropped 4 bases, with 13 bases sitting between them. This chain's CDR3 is CASSLGGLGSYGYTF. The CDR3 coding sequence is TGCGCCAGCAGCTTGGGGGGCCTAGGGTCCTATGGCTACACCTTC.

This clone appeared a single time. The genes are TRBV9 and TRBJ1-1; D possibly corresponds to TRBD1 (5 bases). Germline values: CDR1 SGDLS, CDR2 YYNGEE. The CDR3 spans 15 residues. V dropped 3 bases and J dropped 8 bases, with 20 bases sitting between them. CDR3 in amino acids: CASSGIPVGGIEAFF. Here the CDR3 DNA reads TGTGCCAGCAGCGGTATTCCAGTCGGGGGGATCGAAGCTTTCTTT.

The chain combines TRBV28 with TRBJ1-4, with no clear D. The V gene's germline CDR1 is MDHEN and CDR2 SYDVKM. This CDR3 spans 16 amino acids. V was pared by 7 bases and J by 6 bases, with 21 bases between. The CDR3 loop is CASNESRGPRDEKLFF. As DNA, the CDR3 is TGTGCCAGCAACGAGTCCCGGGGTCCACGTGATGAAAAACTGTTTTTT.

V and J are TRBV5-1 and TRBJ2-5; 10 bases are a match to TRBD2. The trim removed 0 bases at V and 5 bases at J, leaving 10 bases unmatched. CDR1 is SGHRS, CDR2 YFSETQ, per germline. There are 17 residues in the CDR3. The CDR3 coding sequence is TGCGCCAGCAGCTTGGCCTTGGGACTAGCGATGGGGGAGACCCAGTACTTC. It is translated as CASSLALGLAMGETQYF.

The CDR3 spells CASSQEQGVLGSPLHF. The CDR3 coding sequence is TGTGCCAGCTCACAAGAACAGGGCGTTCTGGGGTCACCCCTCCACTTT. V is TRBV18 and J is TRBJ1-6; tentative D call: TRBD1 (6 bases). Trimming removed 4 bases at V and 10 bases at J, with 20 bases between. Germline CDR1 is KGHSH and CDR2 is LQKENI. The CDR3 contains 16 residues.

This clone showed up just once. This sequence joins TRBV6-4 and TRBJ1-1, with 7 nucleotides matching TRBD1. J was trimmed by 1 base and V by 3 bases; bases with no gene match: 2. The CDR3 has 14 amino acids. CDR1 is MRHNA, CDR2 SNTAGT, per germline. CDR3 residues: CASSEAGGNTEAFF. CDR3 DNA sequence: TGTGCCAGCAGTGAGGCAGGGGGGAACACTGAAGCTTTCTTT.

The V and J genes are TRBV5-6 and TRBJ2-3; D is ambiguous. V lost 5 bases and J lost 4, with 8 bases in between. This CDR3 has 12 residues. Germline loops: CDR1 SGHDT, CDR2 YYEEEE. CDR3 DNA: TGTGCCAGCAGGCGATTCGCAGATACGCAGTATTTT. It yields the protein CASRRFADTQYF.

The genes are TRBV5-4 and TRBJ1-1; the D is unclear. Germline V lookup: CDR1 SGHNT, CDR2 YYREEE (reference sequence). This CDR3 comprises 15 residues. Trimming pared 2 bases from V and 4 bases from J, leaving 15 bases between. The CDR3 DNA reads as TGTGCCAGCAGCTTTAAGGGAGGGTCCGGCACTGAAGCTTTCTTT. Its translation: CASSFKGGSGTEAFF.

CDR3: CASSPASGDSTDTQYF. CDR3 in DNA: TGTGCCAGCAGCCCAGCTAGCGGGGACAGCACAGATACGCAGTATTTT. The chain joins TRBV4-2 to TRBJ2-3, with 9 bases identical to TRBD2. The CDR3 totals 16 residues. Trimming took 4 bases from V and 0 from J; bases not matched to a gene: 5. CDR1 is LGHNA, CDR2 YNFKEQ, per germline.